The T cell receptor (beta chain) under discussion was sequenced for a study of response to subunit inactivated influenza vaccine. General study findings and limits: Each seasonal influenza vaccination recruits few new T cells, the authors suggested.

Regarding this clonotype: Its specificity is not known.

V lost 6 bases, J lost 6 bases, and 23 bases lay in between. Germline-derived CDR1 and CDR2 are LGHNA and YSLEER. There are 17 residues in the CDR3. TCRdb ran MiXCR on the RT-PCR reads and lists one entry per CDR3 protein. The sample has approximately 310,000 distinct CDR3 sequences; around a fifth are singletons. This material consisted of PBMCs from blood, taken less than 22 months after vaccination. The chain couples TRBV4-3 to TRBJ2-2, with TRBD2 as a possible D gene (6 bases). This clonotype was obtained from a man in his fifties or sixties who received an inactivated influenza vaccine. The CDR3 coding sequence is TGCGCCAGCAGGTTCACTGGGACTGCAATGGGCCCCGGGGAGCTGTTTTTT. The encoded protein is CASRFTGTAMGPGELFF.